This TCR beta chain was identified in a study of blood T cell repertoires in COVID-19. Trimming cost V 2 bases and J 6 bases, with 8 bases left between them. Germline V CDR1 and CDR2: KGHSH, LQKENI. The CDR3 sequence is 13 residues long. TCRdb's table, derived via immunoSEQ multiplex PCR, lists solely in-frame clones and lacks some. The sample includes 130,000 to 150,000 clones, about 90% of them seen just once. The specimen sequenced was peripheral blood. The source of this sequence is a human donor in a cohort sampled during active COVID-19. The V gene is TRBV18, the J gene TRBJ1-5; D ambiguous. The CDR3, as DNA: TGTGCCAGCTCACCAGGTCTTAGTCAGCCCCAGCATTTT. Residues: CASSPGLSQPQHF.